The clone carrying this T cell receptor beta chain appeared once. Its antigen is unidentified. This CDR3 is built from 15 residues. Germline V gene data show CDR1 as SGDLS and CDR2 as YYNGEE. V lost 0 bases, J lost 4 bases, and 14 bases lay in between. These data come from a study of shared clonotypes between healthy human individuals. Overall study: The donor group consisted of two women and three men, aged 18 to 49.

Evenly divided among several immunoSEQ plates was the genomic DNA of each subset. Sequencing was performed with immunoSEQ multiplex PCR; in TCRdb, only in-frame clones are kept and a portion is missing. The repertoire holds 2 million to 2.5 million clones, approximately 93% seen once, with approximately 0.4% in the top ten. Points from the study as a whole: Researchers found naive subsets generally carried larger estimated richness than memory subsets. Apart from blood, nothing was sampled; tissue repertoires likely differ.

The sequence derives from a man between 18 and 35 years old in good health. Some clones in this sample may be carry-over from other donors' samples. This chain joins TRBV9 and TRBJ2-7; D call uncertain. Sequencing input: naive CD4+ T cells from PBMCs. Subset: CD45RA+ positively selected. CDR3 DNA sequence: TGTGCCAGCAGCGTAGGGGCAGAGCCTAATTACGAGCAGTACTTC. As protein: CASSVGAEPNYEQYF.